Listed here is a single TCR beta chain. The assay was immunoSEQ multiplex PCR, and TCRdb's table has in-frame clones only and misses some. There are 100,000 or so clones in the sample; around 89% occur only once, and 0.47% lies in the top ten. These data originate in a study of blood T cell repertoires in COVID-19. V lost 4 bases, J lost 7 bases, and 9 bases stayed unmatched. This CDR3 is 14 amino acids long. Germline loops: CDR1 KGHSH, CDR2 LQKENI. The rearrangement links TRBV18 to TRBJ1-2; TRBD1 matches 7 bases. The sequence came from a man aged 55-75 years with acute or convalescent COVID-19. The sequenced material came from peripheral blood. CDR3 in DNA: TGTGCCAGCTCACGATCACGACAGGGCACTGGCTACACCTTC. Its protein product is CASSRSRQGTGYTF. The variable domain in full, completed from reference TRBV18 and TRBJ1-2, reads NAGVMQNPRHLVRRRGQEARLRCSPMKGHSHVYWYRQLPEEGLKFMVYLQKENIIDESGMPKERFSAEFPKEGPSILRIQQVVRGDSAAYFCASSRSRQGTGYTFGSGTRLTVV.